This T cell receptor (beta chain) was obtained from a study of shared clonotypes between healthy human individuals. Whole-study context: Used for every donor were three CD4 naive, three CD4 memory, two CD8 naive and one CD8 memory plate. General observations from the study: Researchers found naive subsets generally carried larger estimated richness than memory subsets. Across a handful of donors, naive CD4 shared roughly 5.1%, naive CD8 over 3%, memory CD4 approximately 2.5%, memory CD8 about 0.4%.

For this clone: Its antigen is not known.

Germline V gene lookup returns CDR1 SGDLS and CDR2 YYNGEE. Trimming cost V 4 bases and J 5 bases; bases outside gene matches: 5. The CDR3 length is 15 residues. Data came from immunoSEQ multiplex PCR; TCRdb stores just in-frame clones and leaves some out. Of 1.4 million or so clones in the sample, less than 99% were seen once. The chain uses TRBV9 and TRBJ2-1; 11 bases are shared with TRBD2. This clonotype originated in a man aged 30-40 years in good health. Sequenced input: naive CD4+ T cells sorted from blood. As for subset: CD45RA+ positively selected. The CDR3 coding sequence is TGTGCCAGCAGCCAGCCGGGACTAGCGGACAATGAGCAGTTCTTC. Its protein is CASSQPGLADNEQFF. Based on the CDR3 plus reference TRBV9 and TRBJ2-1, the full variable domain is DSGVTQTPKHLITATGQRVTLRCSPRSGDLSVYWYQQSLDQGLQFLIQYYNGEERAKGNILERFSAQQFPDLHSELNLSSLELGDSALYFCASSQPGLADNEQFFGPGTRLTVL.